One sample yielded the 19 T cell receptor beta chains listed below, sequenced in a study of shared clonotypes between healthy human individuals. Method: immunoSEQ multiplex PCR; TCRdb's copy keeps in-frame clones and lacks some. The table lists roughly 650,000 clones, about 95% of them singletons. Naive CD8 cells, CD45RO-negative and positively selected for CCR7, excluded terminally differentiated effector memory CD45RA+ cells. The material sequenced was naive CD8+ T cells sorted from blood. Every receptor here comes from a woman aged 25 to 39 in good health.

The rearrangement uses TRBV11-2 and TRBJ1-1; TRBD1 might be the D (5 bases). Germline lookup yields CDR1 SGHAT and CDR2 FQNNGV. The ends were cut back, 1 base at V and 0 bases at J, with 9 bases in the middle. The CDR3 length is 15 residues. CDR3 sequence: CASSLAGPVNTEAFF. As DNA, the CDR3 is TGTGCCAGCAGCTTAGCGGGACCGGTGAACACTGAAGCTTTCTTT. Full variable domain (remainder filled in from reference TRBV11-2 and TRBJ1-1): EAGVAQSPRYKIIEKRQSVAFWCNPISGHATLYWYQQILGQGPKLLIQFQNNGVVDDSQLPKDRFSAERLKGVDSTLKIQPAKLEDSAVYLCASSLAGPVNTEAFFGQGTRLTVV.

This chain connects TRBV19 to TRBJ1-2, with 12 positions matching TRBD1. The CDR3 is 16 residues long. Per germline, CDR1 LNHDA and CDR2 SQIVND (reference sequence). V was pared by 5 bases and J by 6 bases, with 10 bases of the junction left unmatched. The CDR3 protein is CASSSGTGGLVDGYTF. The CDR3 DNA is TGTGCCAGTAGTTCCGGGACAGGGGGCCTCGTCGATGGCTACACCTTC.

The CDR3 is CASSLVEGDPYF. DNA of the CDR3: TGTGCCAGCAGCTTAGTGGAGGGGGATCCGTACTTC. The V and J genes are TRBV7-9 and TRBJ2-7, with D tentatively TRBD1 or TRBD2 (6 bases each). The ends were cut back, 1 base at V and 12 bases at J, with 13 bases in the middle. Germline V gene sequence: CDR1 SEHNR, CDR2 FQNEAQ (reference sequence). The CDR3 covers 12 residues.

This rearrangement joins TRBV7-8 to TRBJ2-1; D is perhaps TRBD1 (5 bases). Trimming took off 5 bases at V and 0 bases at J, with 11 bases between the two ends. The V gene's germline CDR1 is SGHVS and CDR2 FQNEAQ. CDR3 length: 15 amino acids. The CDR3 coding sequence is TGTGCCAGCAGCCGACAGATCAGCTCCTACAATGAGCAGTTCTTC. It specifies CASSRQISSYNEQFF. The full variable domain, in which reference TRBV7-8 and TRBJ2-1 provide the parts outside the CDR3, is GAGVSQSPRYKVAKRGQDVALRCDPISGHVSLFWYQQALGQGPEFLTYFQNEAQLDKSGLPSDRFFAERPEGSVSTLKIQRTQQEDSAVYLCASSRQISSYNEQFFGPGTRLTVL.

This chain joins TRBV27 and TRBJ2-2; no firm D call. The CDR3 covers 14 residues. The germline V gene has CDR1 MNHEY and CDR2 SMNVEV (reference sequence). Trimming removed 7 bases at V and 4 bases at J, with 13 bases between. Here the CDR3 DNA reads TGTGCCAGCACTCGGCTAGACACCACCGGGGAGCTGTTTTTT. This sequence encodes CASTRLDTTGELFF.

The J gene is TRBJ2-1, the V gene TRBV4-1, with TRBD2 matching over 9 bases. Per the germline V gene, CDR1 is MGHRA and CDR2 is YSYEKL. This CDR3 is built from 16 residues. The V gene end was trimmed by 5 bases and the J gene end by 3 bases; junction bases not matched to a gene: 8. CDR3 bases: TGCGCCAGCAGCGATGAAAGACTAGCGGACTACAATGAGCAGTTCTTC. Amino acids: CASSDERLADYNEQFF.

Regarding this clone: The same CDR3 also results from other DNA sequences found in this sample. The rearrangement joins TRBV2 to TRBJ2-7; D tentatively fits TRBD1 or TRBD2 (6 bases each). The ends were cut back, 4 bases at V and 0 bases at J, with 10 bases in the middle. This CDR3 is 14 amino acids long. Germline lookup yields CDR1 SNHLY and CDR2 FYNNEI. The CDR3 sequence is CASSVGGFSYEQYF. The CDR3 coding sequence is TGTGCCAGCAGTGTAGGGGGGTTCTCCTACGAGCAGTACTTC.

This clone was detected once. The chain carries TRBV5-4 and TRBJ2-3, with D possibly TRBD1 on 6 matching bases. Germline V gene lookup returns CDR1 SGHNT and CDR2 YYREEE (reference sequence). The CDR3 sequence is 15 residues long. Trimming took 1 base from V and 0 from J, leaving 9 bases between them. The CDR3 loop is CASSLKQGSTDTQYF. The CDR3 DNA reads as TGTGCCAGCAGCTTGAAGCAGGGGAGCACAGATACGCAGTATTTT. The whole variable domain, remainder taken from reference TRBV5-4 and TRBJ2-3, is ETGVTQSPTHLIKTRGQQVTLRCSSQSGHNTVSWYQQALGQGPQFIFQYYREEENGRGNFPPRFSGLQFPNYSSELNVNALELDDSALYLCASSLKQGSTDTQYFGPGTRLTVL.

This chain connects TRBV12-2 to TRBJ2-7; the table assigns TRBD2, which was not confirmed against the DNA. TRBV12-2 has pseudogene status. This CDR3 has 17 amino acids. In DNA form, the CDR3 reads TGTGCAAGTCGCCCAGAGGGCCCGGGAGTAGAACCCTACGAGCAGTACTTC. The encoded protein is CASRPEGPGVEPYEQYF.

This chain uses TRBV19 with TRBJ2-1, with 10 positions matching TRBD2. Losses at the gene ends were 0 bases for V and 6 bases for J; bases not matched to a gene: 8. This CDR3 is built from 17 residues. Germline V gene lookup returns CDR1 LNHDA and CDR2 SQIVND (reference sequence). CDR3 in DNA: TGTGCCAGTAGTATAGATCGGCTAGCGGGAGACGGCAATGAGCAGTTCTTC. As protein: CASSIDRLAGDGNEQFF.

The rearrangement links TRBV19 to TRBJ1-2; D is unclear. The germline CDR1 and CDR2 sequences are LNHDA and SQIVND (reference sequence). CDR3 length: 18 amino acids. Trimming stripped 0 bases from V and 3 bases from J, with 20 bases between. CDR3 in amino acids: CASSIDAVGSQSHYGYTF. The CDR3 region has the DNA TGTGCCAGTAGTATAGACGCCGTCGGGAGCCAGTCCCACTATGGCTACACCTTC.

This chain connects TRBV28 to TRBJ2-7; the D call may be TRBD1 or TRBD2 (5 bases each). With 8 bases removed from V and 4 bases from J, the gap between germline ends came to 21 bases. This CDR3 has 15 residues. From germline, CDR1 is MDHEN and CDR2 SYDVKM. This CDR3 is CASGPDRDGSYEQYF. CDR3 bases: TGTGCCAGCGGGCCGGACCGGGACGGTTCTTACGAGCAGTACTTC.

The chain couples TRBV7-8 to TRBJ1-5; possible D gene TRBD1, 6 bases. Germline V CDR1 and CDR2: SGHVS, FQNEAQ. This CDR3 is built from 16 residues. The ends were cut back, 2 bases at V and 2 bases at J, with 13 bases in the middle. The CDR3 DNA reads TGTGCCAGCAGCTTATCCCCCAGGGGAGGCAATCAGCCCCAGCATTTT. Translated, it gives CASSLSPRGGNQPQHF.

This chain joins TRBV7-9 and TRBJ1-3; D remains unclear. The ends were cut back, 7 bases at V and 0 bases at J, with 13 bases in the middle. The CDR3 sequence is 15 residues long. Germline V gene data show CDR1 as SEHNR and CDR2 as FQNEAQ (reference sequence). The CDR3 DNA reads TGTGCCAGCACCCCGAGGTCCAACTCTGGAAACACCATATATTTT. It is translated as CASTPRSNSGNTIYF.

This rearrangement joins TRBV19 to TRBJ2-1, with TRBD2 identical over 8 bases. The germline gives CDR1 LNHDA, CDR2 SQIVND (reference sequence). The length of the CDR3 is 13 residues. Trimming removed 7 bases from V and 8 bases from J; junction bases left unmatched: 7. CDR3 sequence reads: CASIVAGGHEQFF. The CDR3 coding sequence is TGTGCCAGTATTGTGGCGGGAGGTCATGAGCAGTTCTTC.

The chain recombines TRBV7-2 with TRBJ2-7, with 7 bases matching TRBD2. V was pared by 1 base and J by 4 bases, with 10 bases of the junction left unmatched. The V gene's germline CDR1 is SGHTA and CDR2 FQGNSA. This CDR3 region has 16 residues. CDR3 DNA: TGTGCCAGCAGCTTAGATTGGAGGGAGGGCTTGTACGAGCAGTACTTC. It codes for CASSLDWREGLYEQYF.

The CDR3 DNA is TGTGCCAGCAGTCCGAAAGGACTAGCGGCTAGCACAGATACGCAGTATTTT. It is translated as CASSPKGLAASTDTQYF. The chain joins TRBV28 to TRBJ2-3, with 10 bases aligning to TRBD2. CDR1 is MDHEN and CDR2 is SYDVKM in the germline V gene. The V gene end was trimmed by 5 bases and the J gene end by 0 bases; junction bases not matched to a gene: 8. The CDR3 totals 17 residues.

The count of this clone is one. The genes are TRBV5-5 and TRBJ2-5, with 7 bases aligning to TRBD1. The CDR3 covers 14 residues. Germline assignment: CDR1 SGHKS and CDR2 YYEKEE (reference sequence). With V trimmed by 7 bases and J by 0 bases, 6 bases remained unmatched. The CDR3 region is CASGIGTDQETQYF. CDR3 coding DNA: TGTGCCAGCGGGATTGGGACAGACCAAGAGACCCAGTACTTC. The full variable domain, in which reference TRBV5-5 and TRBJ2-5 provide the parts outside the CDR3, is DAGVTQSPTHLIKTRGQQVTLRCSPISGHKSVSWYQQVLGQGPQFIFQYYEKEERGRGNFPDRFSARQFPNYSSELNVNALLLGDSALYLCASGIGTDQETQYFGPGTRLLVL.

The chain combines TRBV10-3 with TRBJ2-1; the D gene is possibly TRBD1 (5 bases). V dropped 4 bases and J dropped 7 bases, with 14 bases sitting between them. The CDR3 totals 14 residues. Germline CDR1 is ENHRY and CDR2 is SYGVKD. CDR3 sequence reads: CAISVVTESNEQFF. The CDR3 region has the DNA TGTGCCATCAGTGTGGTGACAGAGAGTAATGAGCAGTTCTTC.